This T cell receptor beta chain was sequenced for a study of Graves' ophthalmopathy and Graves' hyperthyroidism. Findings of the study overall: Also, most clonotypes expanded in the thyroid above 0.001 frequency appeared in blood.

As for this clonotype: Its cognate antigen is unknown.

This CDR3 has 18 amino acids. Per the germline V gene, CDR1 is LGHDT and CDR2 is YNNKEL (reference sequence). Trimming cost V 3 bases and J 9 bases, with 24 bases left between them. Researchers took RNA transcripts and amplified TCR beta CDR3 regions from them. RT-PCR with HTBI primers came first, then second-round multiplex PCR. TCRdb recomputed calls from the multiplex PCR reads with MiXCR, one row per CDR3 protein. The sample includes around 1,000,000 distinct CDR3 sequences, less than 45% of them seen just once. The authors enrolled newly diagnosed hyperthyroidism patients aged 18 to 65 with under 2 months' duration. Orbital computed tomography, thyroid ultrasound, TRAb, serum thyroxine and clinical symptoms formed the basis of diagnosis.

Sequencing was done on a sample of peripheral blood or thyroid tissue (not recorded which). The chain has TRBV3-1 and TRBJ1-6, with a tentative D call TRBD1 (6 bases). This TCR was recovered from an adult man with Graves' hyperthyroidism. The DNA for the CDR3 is TGTGCCAGCAGCCAGCATTCCCGACAGGACCTACGAGGTTCACCCCTCCACTTT. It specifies CASSQHSRQDLRGSPLHF.